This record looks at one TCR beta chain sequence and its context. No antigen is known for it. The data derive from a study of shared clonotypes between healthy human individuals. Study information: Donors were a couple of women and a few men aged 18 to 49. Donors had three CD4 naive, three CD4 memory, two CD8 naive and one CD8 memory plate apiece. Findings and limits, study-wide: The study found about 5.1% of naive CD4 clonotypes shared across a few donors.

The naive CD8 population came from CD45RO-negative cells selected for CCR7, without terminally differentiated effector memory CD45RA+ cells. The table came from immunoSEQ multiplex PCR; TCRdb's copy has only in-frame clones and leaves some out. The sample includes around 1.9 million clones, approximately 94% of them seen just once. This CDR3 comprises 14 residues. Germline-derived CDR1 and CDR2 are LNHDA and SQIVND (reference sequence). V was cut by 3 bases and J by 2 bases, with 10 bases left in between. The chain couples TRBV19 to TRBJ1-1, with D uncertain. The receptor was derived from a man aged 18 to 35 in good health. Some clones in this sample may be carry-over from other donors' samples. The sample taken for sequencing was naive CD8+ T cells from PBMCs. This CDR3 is CASSIGVYNTEAFF. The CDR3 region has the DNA TGTGCCAGTAGTATTGGGGTATACAACACTGAAGCTTTCTTT. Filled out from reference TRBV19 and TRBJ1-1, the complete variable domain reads DGGITQSPKYLFRKEGQNVTLSCEQNLNHDAMYWYRQDPGQGLRLIYYSQIVNDFQKGDIAEGYSVSREKKESFPLTVTSAQKNPTAFYLCASSIGVYNTEAFFGQGTRLTVV.